This T cell receptor beta chain was captured by sequencing in a study of vaccination effects on CD4 cells after COVID-19. Comment on this clone: Its antigen is not known.

Study-level points and caveats: Healthy vaccinees' vaccine-induced clones included only 1 of 255 cross-reacting with common cold coronaviruses.

The CDR3 is 14 amino acids. Germline V CDR1 and CDR2: SNHLY, FYNNEI. V trimming: 9 bases; J trimming: 8 bases; junction bases outside the gene matches: 10. Within the ViraFEST assay, antigen-specific CD4+ T cells underwent expansion with viral peptide pools prior to sequencing. CD4+ T cells were isolated after less than 13 days of culture. The participants, recipients of two vaccine doses, got either BNT162b2 or mRNA-1273. PBMC were cultured at around 1.9 million per well with 9 to 10 IU/ml IL-2 and around 9.4 ug/ml peptides. Fresh IL-2-containing medium replaced half the medium on days 3 and 7. The repertoire was sequenced with immunoSEQ multiplex PCR; TCRdb's copy has only in-frame clones and lacks some. The sample includes tens of thousands of clones, about 74% of them seen just once.

The sample in question was CD4+ T cells from PBMCs cultured with HCoV-229E spike peptides, obtained after COVID-19 vaccination. This rearrangement joins TRBV2 to TRBJ1-6, with 7 bases matching TRBD1. This clonotype was sampled from a human donor who received a COVID-19 vaccine. The CDR3 DNA reads as TGTGCCAGGAAACTAGGGACAGCCGATTCACCCCTCCACTTT. Its protein product is CARKLGTADSPLHF.